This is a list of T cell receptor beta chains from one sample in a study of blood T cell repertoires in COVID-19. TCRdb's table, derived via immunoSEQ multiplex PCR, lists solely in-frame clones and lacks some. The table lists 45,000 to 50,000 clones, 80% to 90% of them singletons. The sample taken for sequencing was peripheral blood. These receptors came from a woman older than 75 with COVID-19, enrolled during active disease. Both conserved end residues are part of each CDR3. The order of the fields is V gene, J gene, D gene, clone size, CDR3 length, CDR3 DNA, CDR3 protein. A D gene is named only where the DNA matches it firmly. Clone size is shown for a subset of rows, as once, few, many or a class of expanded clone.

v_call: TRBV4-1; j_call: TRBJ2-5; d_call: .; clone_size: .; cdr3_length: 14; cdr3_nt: TGCGCCAGCAGCCACCCGGGGAGAGGGGAGACCCAGTACTTC; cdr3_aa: CASSHPGRGETQYF
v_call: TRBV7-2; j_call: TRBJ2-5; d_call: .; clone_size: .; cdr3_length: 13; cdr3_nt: TGTGCCAGCAGTGCCGGGTACCAAGAGACCCAGTACTTC; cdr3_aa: CASSAGYQETQYF
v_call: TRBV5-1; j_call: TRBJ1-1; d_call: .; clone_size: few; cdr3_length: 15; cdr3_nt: TGCGCCAGCAGCTTTATCAGGGGAGGGTCCACTGAAGCTTTCTTT; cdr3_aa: CASSFIRGGSTEAFF
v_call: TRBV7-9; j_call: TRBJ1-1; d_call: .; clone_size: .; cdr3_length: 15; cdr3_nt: TGTGCCAGCAGCGTAATGGACGTAGGGGCCGCTGAAGCTTTCTTT; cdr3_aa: CASSVMDVGAAEAFF
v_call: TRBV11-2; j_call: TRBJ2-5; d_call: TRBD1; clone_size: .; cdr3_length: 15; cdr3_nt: TGTGCCAGCAGAGACCGGGACAGGGCCCCAGAGACCCAGTACTTC; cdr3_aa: CASRDRDRAPETQYF
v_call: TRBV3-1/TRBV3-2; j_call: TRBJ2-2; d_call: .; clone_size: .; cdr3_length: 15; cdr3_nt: TGTGCCAGCAGCCAAGGCCTAGAGAACACCGGGGAGCTGTTTTTT; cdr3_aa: CASSQGLENTGELFF
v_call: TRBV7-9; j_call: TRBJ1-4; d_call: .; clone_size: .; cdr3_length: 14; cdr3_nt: TGTGCCAGCAGCTTAGGGCAGGGTGGTGAAAAACTGTTTTTT; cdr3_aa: CASSLGQGGEKLFF
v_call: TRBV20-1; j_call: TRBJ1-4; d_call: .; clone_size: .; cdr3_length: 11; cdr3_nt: TGCAGTGCTGAAACAGATGAAAAACTGTTTTTT; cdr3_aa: CSAETDEKLFF
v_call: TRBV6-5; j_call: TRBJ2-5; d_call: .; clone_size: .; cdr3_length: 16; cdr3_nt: TGTGCCAGCAGTTACTCGGGGGTAACTAGCCACGAGACCCAGTACTTC; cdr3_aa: CASSYSGVTSHETQYF
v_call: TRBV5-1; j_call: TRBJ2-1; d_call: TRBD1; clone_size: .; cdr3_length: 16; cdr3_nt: TGCGCCAGCAGCTGGCAGAGGGGGCCTTCCTACAATGAGCAGTTCTTC; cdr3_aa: CASSWQRGPSYNEQFF